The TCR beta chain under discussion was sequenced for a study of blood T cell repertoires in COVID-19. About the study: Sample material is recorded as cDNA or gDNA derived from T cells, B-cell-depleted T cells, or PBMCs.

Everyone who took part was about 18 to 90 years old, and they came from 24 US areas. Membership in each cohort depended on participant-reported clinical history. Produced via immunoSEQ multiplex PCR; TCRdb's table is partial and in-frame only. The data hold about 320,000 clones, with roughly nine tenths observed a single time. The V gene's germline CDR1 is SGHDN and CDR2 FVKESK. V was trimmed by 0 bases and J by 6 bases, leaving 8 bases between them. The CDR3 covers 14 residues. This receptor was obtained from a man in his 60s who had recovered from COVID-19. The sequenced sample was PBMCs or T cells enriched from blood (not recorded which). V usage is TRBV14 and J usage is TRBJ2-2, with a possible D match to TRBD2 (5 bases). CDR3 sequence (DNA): TGTGCCAGCAGCCAAGATCTAGCCTCCGGGGAGCTGTTTTTT. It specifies CASSQDLASGELFF.